The 25 T cell receptor beta chains below all came from one sample that was sequenced in a study of blood T cell repertoires in COVID-19. The assay was immunoSEQ multiplex PCR, and TCRdb's table has in-frame clones only and misses some. The sample contains 70,000 or so clones, more than 75% of which appear only once. The sequencing input was peripheral blood. These receptors all stem from a man aged 50 to 59 with active COVID-19.

The chain joins TRBV18 to TRBJ1-1; 9 bases agree with TRBD1. The germline V gene has CDR1 KGHSH and CDR2 LQKENI. CDR3 size: 16 residues. The J segment lost 5 bases and the V segment lost 4 bases, leaving 11 bases of the junction unmatched. For the CDR3, the DNA is TGTGCCAGCTCACGAAACATGGACAGGGGTGGAACTGAAGCTTTCTTT. Protein sequence: CASSRNMDRGGTEAFF. Full variable domain (remainder filled in from reference TRBV18 and TRBJ1-1): NAGVMQNPRHLVRRRGQEARLRCSPMKGHSHVYWYRQLPEEGLKFMVYLQKENIIDESGMPKERFSAEFPKEGPSILRIQQVVRGDSAAYFCASSRNMDRGGTEAFFGQGTRLTVV.

The chain joins TRBV7-9 to TRBJ2-2; 8 bases match TRBD1. This CDR3 has 15 residues. Germline loops: CDR1 SEHNR, CDR2 FQNEAQ (reference sequence). J was trimmed by 4 bases and V by 1 base; bases with no gene match: 2. DNA of the CDR3: TGTGCCAGCAGCTTAGGGACAGGGCCCACCGGGGAGCTGTTTTTT. This encodes CASSLGTGPTGELFF.

This clone was seen a handful of times. The chain joins TRBV11-2 to TRBJ1-1; possibly TRBD1 for D (5 bases). The germline V gene encodes CDR1 SGHAT and CDR2 FQNNGV. V dropped 5 bases and J dropped 0 bases, with 25 bases sitting between them. This CDR3 has 19 residues. The CDR3, as DNA: TGTGCCAGCAGCAAAGGCCAGGGATCCTTTCAACCAATGAACACTGAAGCTTTCTTT. Translated: CASSKGQGSFQPMNTEAFF.

This chain joins TRBV6-6 and TRBJ1-2, with TRBD1 matching 7 bases. The CDR3 totals 13 residues. The V segment lost 6 bases and the J segment 6 bases; nucleotides outside the gene matches: 7. The germline V gene encodes CDR1 MNHNY and CDR2 SVGAGI (reference sequence). The CDR3 nucleotides are TGTGCCAGCAGACTCACAGGGGAGGATGGCTACACCTTC. As protein: CASRLTGEDGYTF.

The gene calls are TRBV3-1 (or the pseudogene TRBV3-2) and TRBJ1-1, with D perhaps matching TRBD1 (6 bases). V was shortened by 3 bases and J by 3 bases, with 11 bases between the two germline ends. Germline CDR1 LGHDT, CDR2 YNNKEL (reference sequence). The CDR3 spans 14 residues. The CDR3 sequence: CASSHRGYDTEAFF. CDR3 bases: TGTGCCAGCAGCCACAGGGGATATGACACTGAAGCTTTCTTT.

The V and J genes are TRBV11-2 and TRBJ2-6; D gene uncertain. V gave up 1 base and J gave up 4 bases, with 8 bases separating them. Per germline, CDR1 SGHAT and CDR2 FQNNGV. The CDR3 is made up of 15 amino acids. CDR3 nucleotide sequence: TGTGCCAGCAGCTTAGGGGCCGGCGGGGCCAACGTCCTGACTTTC. It encodes CASSLGAGGANVLTF.

This clone was counted once. The genes are TRBV6-5 and TRBJ2-1; TRBD2 matches at 9 bases. The CDR3 covers 15 residues. Trimming removed 6 bases from V and 6 bases from J; junction bases left unmatched: 9. Germline values: CDR1 MNHEY, CDR2 SVGAGI. CDR3 nucleotide sequence: TGTGCCAGCAGCGGGGGGCTAGCGGGACTCAATGAGCAGTTCTTC. Residues: CASSGGLAGLNEQFF.

The chain recombines TRBV15 with TRBJ1-1; the D is unclear. V gave up 4 bases and J gave up 9 bases, with 12 bases separating them. This CDR3 comprises 12 residues. Germline V CDR1 and CDR2: LNHNV, YYDKDF (reference sequence). CDR3 loop: CATSIPRGQAFF. For the CDR3, the DNA is TGTGCCACCAGCATACCACGCGGGCAAGCTTTCTTT.

The V gene is TRBV7-2, the J gene TRBJ2-7, with unresolved D. Looked up from germline, CDR1 is SGHTA and CDR2 is FQGNSA. The CDR3 covers 14 residues. V lost 3 bases and J 1 base, leaving 10 bases between the germline ends. This CDR3 is CASSFTYSSYEQYF. The CDR3 region has the DNA TGTGCCAGCAGCTTTACTTACAGTTCCTACGAGCAGTACTTC.

The V call is TRBV18, the J call TRBJ2-3; 8 nucleotides align to TRBD1. Germline V gene data show CDR1 as KGHSH and CDR2 as LQKENI. The CDR3 length is 13 residues. Trimming took 2 bases from V and 10 from J; bases not matched to a gene: 5. The chain's CDR3 is CASSPDRGSAQYF. Written as DNA, the CDR3 is TGTGCCAGCTCACCAGACAGGGGTTCTGCGCAGTATTTT. Complete variable domain (other parts from reference TRBV18 and TRBJ2-3): NAGVMQNPRHLVRRRGQEARLRCSPMKGHSHVYWYRQLPEEGLKFMVYLQKENIIDESGMPKERFSAEFPKEGPSILRIQQVVRGDSAAYFCASSPDRGSAQYFGPGTRLTVL.

The V gene is TRBV6-1, the J gene TRBJ1-2; 9 nucleotides match TRBD1. With V trimmed by 2 bases and J by 2 bases, 9 bases remained unmatched. Germline CDR1 MNHNS, CDR2 SASEGT. The CDR3 spans 17 residues. CDR3 sequence reads: CASSEWTGAIPNYGYTF. The CDR3 DNA sequence: TGTGCCAGCAGTGAATGGACAGGGGCTATACCAAACTATGGCTACACCTTC.

V gene TRBV24-1 combines with J gene TRBJ1-2; TRBD1 matches 8 bases. Unmatched junction bases numbered 8, after V lost 5 bases and J lost 7 bases. This CDR3 has 14 residues. CDR1 is KGHDR, CDR2 SFDVKD, per germline. The CDR3 spells CATSALGQGGGYTF. The DNA of the CDR3 is TGTGCCACCAGTGCCCTAGGACAGGGAGGTGGCTACACCTTC.

This chain joins TRBV10-3 and TRBJ2-2, with TRBD1 as a possible D gene (5 bases). Trimming removed 6 bases at V and 2 bases at J, with 10 bases between. The CDR3 has 14 amino acids. CDR1 ENHRY and CDR2 SYGVKD come from the germline V gene. For the CDR3, the DNA is TGTGCCATCAGGGGGCGGCTAAACACCGGGGAGCTGTTTTTT. Protein sequence: CAIRGRLNTGELFF.

The J gene is TRBJ2-1, the V gene TRBV19; TRBD2 matches at 13 bases. The CDR3 totals 15 residues. V was clipped by 7 bases and J by 7 bases; unmatched bases: 7. The germline V gene encodes CDR1 LNHDA and CDR2 SQIVND (reference sequence). The CDR3 region is CASTVGLAGTNEQFF. For the CDR3, the DNA is TGTGCCAGTACCGTGGGACTAGCGGGAACGAATGAGCAGTTCTTC.

This chain links TRBV10-3 with TRBJ2-3, with 9 bases identical to TRBD2. V trimming: 6 bases; J trimming: 2 bases; junction bases outside the gene matches: 6. Germline V gene lookup returns CDR1 ENHRY and CDR2 SYGVKD. The CDR3 is 15 residues long. The CDR3 DNA reads TGTGCCATCAGCTTAGCGGGAGCTTCCACAGATACGCAGTATTTT. Protein: CAISLAGASTDTQYF.

J is TRBJ1-6 and V is TRBV6-1, with D possibly being TRBD1 (6 bases). The germline V gene has CDR1 MNHNS and CDR2 SASEGT. The CDR3 has 16 residues. The germline V and J ends were trimmed by 2 bases and 6 bases, with 14 bases remaining between them. The CDR3, as DNA: TGTGCCAGCAGTGAATCCTTCAGGACAGTTAATTCACCCCTCCACTTT. Translated, it gives CASSESFRTVNSPLHF.

This clone was picked up a small number of times. V is TRBV10-1 and J is TRBJ1-6; TRBD1 aligns across 12 bases. CDR1 WNHNN and CDR2 SYGVQD come from the germline V gene (reference sequence). V was clipped by 7 bases and J by 5 bases; unmatched bases: 6. The CDR3 consists of 16 residues. In nucleotides, the CDR3 is TGCGCCAGCATGCCCGGGACAGGGGGCGATAATTCACCCCTCCACTTT. This codes for CASMPGTGGDNSPLHF.

This clone was recorded once. The chain has TRBV10-1 and TRBJ1-1; no reliable D call. There are 13 residues in the CDR3. Trimming removed 1 base at V and 1 base at J, with 4 bases between. Germline CDR1 is WNHNN and CDR2 is SYGVQD (reference sequence). The CDR3 DNA reads as TGCGCCAGCAGTGAGTACAGGAACACTGAAGCTTTCTTT. Protein sequence: CASSEYRNTEAFF.

This chain links TRBV30 with TRBJ2-5; 13 bases are shared with TRBD2. This CDR3 has 18 amino acids. V trimming: 3 bases; J trimming: 5 bases; junction bases outside the gene matches: 15. CDR1 GTSNPN and CDR2 SVGIG come from the germline V gene (reference sequence). Written as DNA, the CDR3 is TGTGCCTGGAGGATCAGCCCCGGGACTAGCGGGATTGGCGAGACCCAGTACTTC. Residues: CAWRISPGTSGIGETQYF.

The rearrangement uses TRBV29-1 and TRBJ1-1, with a possible D match to TRBD1 (5 bases). Trimming left V 5 bases short and J 7 bases short, with 11 bases between. Germline V lookup: CDR1 SQVTM, CDR2 ANQGSEA. The CDR3 is made up of 11 amino acids. Here the CDR3 reads CSVRGRGEAFF. The CDR3 DNA sequence: TGCAGCGTTAGGGGTAGGGGTGAAGCTTTCTTT.

The CDR3 sequence is CASSENLRLRNTEAFF. DNA for the CDR3: TGTGCCAGCAGTGAAAATCTACGACTGAGGAACACTGAAGCTTTCTTT. The chain employs TRBV2 and TRBJ1-1, with no clear D. Looked up from germline, CDR1 is SNHLY and CDR2 is FYNNEI. The CDR3 is 16 amino acids. The ends were cut back, 2 bases at V and 1 base at J, with 14 bases in the middle.

This clone was observed a few times. The CDR3 loop is CASSYPGQNYEQYF. CDR3 DNA: TGCGCCAGCAGTTATCCGGGACAGAACTACGAGCAGTACTTC. The V call is TRBV5-1, the J call TRBJ2-7; TRBD1 agrees at 7 bases. Germline V gives CDR1 SGHRS, CDR2 YFSETQ. The CDR3 is made up of 14 amino acids. The V and J ends lost 5 bases and 3 bases, in that order; junction bases with no gene match: 8. The entire variable domain, with the rest obtained from reference TRBV5-1 and TRBJ2-7, is as follows: KAGVTQTPRYLIKTRGQQVTLSCSPISGHRSVSWYQQTPGQGLQFLFEYFSETQRNKGNFPGRFSGRQFSNSRSEMNVSTLELGDSALYLCASSYPGQNYEQYFGPGTRLTVT.

This chain joins TRBV19 and TRBJ2-7, with TRBD1 identical over 7 bases. This CDR3 has 14 residues. The J segment lost 4 bases and the V segment lost 4 bases, leaving 7 bases of the junction unmatched. In germline, CDR1 is LNHDA, CDR2 SQIVND (reference sequence). CDR3 loop: CASSTSGTDYEQYF. CDR3 in DNA: TGTGCCAGTAGTACCTCCGGGACAGATTACGAGCAGTACTTC.

The rearrangement links TRBV7-9 to TRBJ2-5; D is uncertain. This CDR3 region has 13 residues. V was shortened by 6 bases and J by 2 bases, with 10 bases between the two germline ends. From germline, CDR1 is SEHNR and CDR2 FQNEAQ (reference sequence). CDR3 in DNA: TGTGCCAGCAGTATACACATTCAAGAGACCCAGTACTTC. Its protein is CASSIHIQETQYF.

This sequence joins TRBV9 and TRBJ2-1; a weak D match, TRBD1 (5 bases). Trimming shortened V by 0 bases and J by 1 base, and 8 bases separated the two germline ends. Germline CDR1 reads SGDLS; CDR2 reads YYNGEE. There are 15 residues in the CDR3. CDR3 DNA: TGTGCCAGCAGCGTAGAAGGGGTTTCCTACAATGAGCAGTTCTTC. Translated: CASSVEGVSYNEQFF. The complete variable domain, with remaining parts taken from reference TRBV9 and TRBJ2-1, reads DSGVTQTPKHLITATGQRVTLRCSPRSGDLSVYWYQQSLDQGLQFLIQYYNGEERAKGNILERFSAQQFPDLHSELNLSSLELGDSALYFCASSVEGVSYNEQFFGPGTRLTVL.